The 20 T cell receptor beta chains below were found in one sample sequenced in a study of T cells in localized non-small cell lung cancer. Profiling relied on immunoSEQ multiplex PCR, and the TCRdb table lists in-frame clones only, not all of them. The sample has roughly 15,000 clones, 70% to 90% seen once; the top ten hold about 25%. The sequencing here drew on peripheral blood, taken before any cancer treatment. Receptors were obtained from a male donor at least 60 years old with stage I lung adenocarcinoma.

The chain uses TRBV4-2 and TRBJ2-7; 11 bases fit TRBD1. Germline V CDR1 and CDR2: LGHNA, YNFKEQ. The CDR3 is 14 amino acids. V was clipped by 4 bases and J by 6 bases; unmatched bases: 5. CDR3 in amino acids: CASSPGTGGGEQYF. As DNA, the CDR3 is TGTGCCAGCAGCCCCGGGACAGGGGGAGGCGAGCAGTACTTC.

In DNA, the CDR3 is TGCGCCAGCAGTGAGTCGATGTTACAAGAGACCCAGTACTTC. It translates to CASSESMLQETQYF. This chain uses TRBV10-1 with TRBJ2-5, with unresolved D. The V gene's germline CDR1 is WNHNN and CDR2 SYGVQD (reference sequence). The CDR3 runs to 14 residues. V gave up 0 bases and J gave up 2 bases, with 7 bases separating them.

V and J are TRBV25-1 and TRBJ2-7; no definite D call. The germline V and J ends were trimmed by 4 bases and 7 bases, with 14 bases remaining between them. This CDR3 is 13 amino acids long. The germline V gene encodes CDR1 MGHDK and CDR2 SYGVNS. CDR3 in DNA: TGTGCCAGCAGTGGAACTACAAAGGCGGAGCAGTACTTC. This gives the protein CASSGTTKAEQYF.

CDR3 region: CASVTGRMNTEAFF. The DNA of the CDR3 is TGTGCCAGCGTTACCGGGAGAATGAACACTGAAGCTTTCTTT. The chain is built from TRBV28 and TRBJ1-1, with D hard to call. This CDR3 has 14 amino acids. CDR1 is MDHEN and CDR2 is SYDVKM in the germline V gene. Trimming removed 8 bases at V and 0 bases at J, with 13 bases between.

The V and J genes are TRBV9 and TRBJ1-2; D unresolved. This CDR3 comprises 11 residues. V lost 2 bases and J lost 8, with 7 bases in between. In germline, CDR1 is SGDLS, CDR2 YYNGEE. The DNA of the CDR3 is TGTGCCAGCAGCGTCTCAGGAGGCTACACCTTC. Translating it yields CASSVSGGYTF. The variable domain in full, with the rest retrieved from reference TRBV9 and TRBJ1-2, is DSGVTQTPKHLITATGQRVTLRCSPRSGDLSVYWYQQSLDQGLQFLIQYYNGEERAKGNILERFSAQQFPDLHSELNLSSLELGDSALYFCASSVSGGYTFGSGTRLTVV.

The chain combines TRBV10-1 with TRBJ1-2, with D possibly matching TRBD1 (5 bases). Germline V CDR1 and CDR2: WNHNN, SYGVQD (reference sequence). This CDR3 has 14 residues. With 9 bases removed from V and 8 bases from J, the gap between germline ends came to 22 bases. CDR3 residues: CASPPFKGADGYTF. CDR3 nucleotide sequence: TGCGCCAGTCCTCCATTTAAAGGGGCGGACGGCTACACCTTC.

V gene TRBV28 combines with J gene TRBJ1-1; 8 bases line up with TRBD1. Germline assignment: CDR1 MDHEN and CDR2 SYDVKM. V lost 2 bases and J lost 2; bases outside the gene matches: 4. The CDR3 extends over 15 amino acids. The CDR3 DNA is TGTGCCAGCAGTTTAAGCAGGGGGCTCAACACTGAAGCTTTCTTT. It codes for CASSLSRGLNTEAFF.

The chain has TRBV2 and TRBJ2-1; no clear D. The V end lost 10 bases, the J end lost 3 bases, and 7 bases lay between the germline ends. The CDR3 is 11 amino acids. The V gene's germline CDR1 is SNHLY and CDR2 FYNNEI. The CDR3 sequence: CATLFYNEQFF. The CDR3, as DNA: TGTGCCACCTTATTCTACAATGAGCAGTTCTTC.

This chain joins TRBV27 and TRBJ1-4; the D gene is possibly TRBD1 (6 bases). Trimming left V 6 bases short and J 6 bases short, with 11 bases between. The V gene's germline CDR1 is MNHEY and CDR2 SMNVEV (reference sequence). The CDR3 length is 13 residues. The CDR3 DNA reads as TGTGCCAGCAGGCCGGGACACGATGAAAAACTGTTTTTT. Translation: CASRPGHDEKLFF.

This chain links TRBV7-9 with TRBJ1-5; possible D gene TRBD1, 6 bases. Germline-derived CDR1 and CDR2 are SEHNR and FQNEAQ (reference sequence). The CDR3 has 13 amino acids. V was clipped by 4 bases and J by 7 bases, with 11 bases between them. This chain's CDR3 is CASSSQGNQPQHF. DNA for the CDR3: TGTGCCAGCAGCTCTCAGGGGAACCAGCCCCAGCATTTT.

This chain uses TRBV10-3 with TRBJ2-1; D may be TRBD2 (5 bases). The CDR3 covers 13 residues. Per the germline V gene, CDR1 is ENHRY and CDR2 is SYGVKD. V was pared by 4 bases and J by 7 bases, with 11 bases between. CDR3 DNA sequence: TGTGCCATCAGTGCAATAGGGAGAAATGAGCAGTTCTTC. This codes for CAISAIGRNEQFF.

V is TRBV25-1 and J is TRBJ2-3; 13 bases fit TRBD2. The CDR3 has 16 residues. J gave up 7 bases and V 5 bases, and 9 bases lay outside the gene matches. CDR1 is MGHDK, CDR2 SYGVNS, per germline. In nucleotides, the CDR3 is TGTGCCAGCAGTTTAGGACTAGCGGGAGTGCTGAATACGCAGTATTTT. Translating it yields CASSLGLAGVLNTQYF.

A few counts support this clone. V and J are TRBV9 and TRBJ1-1; 7 bases fit TRBD1. This CDR3 contains 17 residues. The V and J ends lost 0 bases and 3 bases, in that order; junction bases with no gene match: 11. Per germline, CDR1 SGDLS and CDR2 YYNGEE. In DNA, the CDR3 is TGTGCCAGCAGCGTAGGGCGGACGGGCAGGGGGGACACTGAAGCTTTCTTT. Its translation: CASSVGRTGRGDTEAFF.

Points on this clone: One junction end disagrees with the germline gene, perhaps due to a read error. The chain joins TRBV7-2 to TRBJ1-5; 7 positions match TRBD1. This CDR3 has 16 amino acids. Germline V CDR1 and CDR2: SGHTA, FQGNSA. The CDR3 loop is CASSLAAGGAIYPQHF. In DNA form, the CDR3 reads TGTGCCAGCAGCCTAGCCGCAGGGGGGGCCATTTATCCCCAGCATTTT.

V usage is TRBV28 and J usage is TRBJ1-4, with D possibly being TRBD1 (5 bases). In germline, CDR1 is MDHEN, CDR2 SYDVKM. The CDR3 runs 13 residues. The ends were cut back, 4 bases at V and 8 bases at J, with 11 bases in the middle. DNA for the CDR3: TGTGCCAGCAGTTCAGGGTCGGGGGAAAAACTGTTTTTT. It encodes CASSSGSGEKLFF. The complete variable domain, with remaining parts taken from reference TRBV28 and TRBJ1-4, reads DVKVTQSSRYLVKRTGEKVFLECVQDMDHENMFWYRQDPGLGLRLIYFSYDVKMKEKGDIPEGYSVSREKKERFSLILESASTNQTSMYLCASSSGSGEKLFFGSGTQLSVL.

J is TRBJ1-4 and V is TRBV18, with D possibly being TRBD1 (5 bases). CDR1 and CDR2 from the germline V gene are KGHSH and LQKENI. CDR3 length: 22 residues. V was pared by 3 bases and J by 0 bases, with 29 bases between. The CDR3 is CASSPEQYPGTSVIATNEKLFF. Here the CDR3 DNA reads TGTGCCAGCTCACCTGAACAGTATCCTGGGACTTCCGTTATTGCAACTAATGAAAAACTGTTTTTT.

V usage is TRBV5-6 and J usage is TRBJ2-1; D is unresolved. The germline CDR1 and CDR2 sequences are SGHDT and YYEEEE. This CDR3 region has 15 residues. V shed 6 bases and J shed 5 bases, with 18 bases lying between them. CDR3 DNA: TGTGCCAGCAAAGGGAATAGGGTCCCCCACAATGAGCAGTTCTTC. As protein: CASKGNRVPHNEQFF.

The V and J genes are TRBV28 and TRBJ2-7; D is perhaps TRBD2 (5 bases). With 2 bases removed from V and 3 bases from J, the gap between germline ends came to 8 bases. Germline-derived CDR1 and CDR2 are MDHEN and SYDVKM. This CDR3 is built from 13 residues. The CDR3 loop reads CASSLRGYYEQYF. The CDR3 coding sequence is TGTGCCAGCAGTTTACGGGGATACTACGAGCAGTACTTC.

This clone was found once. V usage is TRBV2 and J usage is TRBJ1-1; the match to TRBD1 covers 7 bases. Trimming took 7 bases from V and 5 from J; bases not matched to a gene: 10. Germline lookup yields CDR1 SNHLY and CDR2 FYNNEI. The CDR3 runs 14 residues. CDR3 sequence: CASNAQGSTTEAFF. DNA of the CDR3: TGTGCCAGCAACGCACAGGGGTCGACGACTGAAGCTTTCTTT.

This chain joins TRBV6-1 and TRBJ1-1; D is undetermined. The CDR3 has 13 residues. Trimming removed 7 bases from V and 3 bases from J, with 12 bases in between. Germline V lookup: CDR1 MNHNS, CDR2 SASEGT. CDR3 loop: CASTGGPYTEAFF. CDR3 DNA sequence: TGTGCCAGCACCGGAGGGCCGTACACTGAAGCTTTCTTT.